This T cell receptor beta chain was recovered during a study of Ad26.COV2.S vaccination and SARS-CoV-2 variants. Whole-study findings and limits: Among vaccine recipients, spike-specific TCR breadth exceeded that of placebo recipients. Recipients of either vaccine or placebo displayed similar breadth of non-spike TCRs. Post-vaccination spike-specific CD8+ and CD4+ T cell responses reportedly had substantial breadth. Total T cell responses, in the TCR breadth and depth analyses, may have been underestimated.

Turning to this clone: The antigen is unknown.

Per germline, CDR1 LGHDT and CDR2 YNNKEL (reference sequence). V lost 5 bases and J lost 4, with 13 bases in between. The CDR3 runs to 14 residues. Sequenced by immunoSEQ multiplex PCR; TCRdb stores in-frame clones only, minus some. The table has over 85,000 clones, 80% seen once. V gene TRBV3-1 (or the pseudogene TRBV3-2) combines with J gene TRBJ2-3; D remains unclear. This specimen consisted of peripheral blood, obtained after recovery from COVID-19. The source of this sequence is a human donor who had recovered from COVID-19. The CDR3 here is CASSSSPSADTQYF. The CDR3 region has the DNA TGTGCCAGCAGCTCCTCACCTAGTGCAGATACGCAGTATTTT.